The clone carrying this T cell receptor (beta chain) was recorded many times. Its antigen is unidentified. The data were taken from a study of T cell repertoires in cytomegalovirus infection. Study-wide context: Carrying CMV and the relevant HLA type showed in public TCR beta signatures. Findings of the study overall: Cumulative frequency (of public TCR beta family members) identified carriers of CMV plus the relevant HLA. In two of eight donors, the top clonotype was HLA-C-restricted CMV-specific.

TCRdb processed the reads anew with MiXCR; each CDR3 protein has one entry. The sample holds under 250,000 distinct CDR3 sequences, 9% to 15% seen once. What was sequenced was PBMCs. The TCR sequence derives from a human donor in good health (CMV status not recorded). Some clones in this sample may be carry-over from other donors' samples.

The CDR3 here is CASSFSGGEGTDTQYF. The CDR3 DNA follows: TGTGCCAGCAGCTTTAGCGGGGGGGAGGGCACAGATACGCAGTATTTT. The rearrangement links TRBV7-2 to TRBJ2-3; TRBD2 agrees at 11 bases. The CDR3 covers 16 residues. The germline V gene has CDR1 SGHTA and CDR2 FQGNSA. Germline trimming cut 3 bases from V and 1 base from J; bases unmatched to any gene: 3. The entire variable domain, with the rest obtained from reference TRBV7-2 and TRBJ2-3, is as follows: GAGVSQSPSNKVTEKGKDVELRCDPISGHTALYWYRQSLGQGLEFLIYFQGNSAPDKSGLPSDRFSAERTGGSVSTLTIQRTQQEDSAVYLCASSFSGGEGTDTQYFGPGTRLTVL.